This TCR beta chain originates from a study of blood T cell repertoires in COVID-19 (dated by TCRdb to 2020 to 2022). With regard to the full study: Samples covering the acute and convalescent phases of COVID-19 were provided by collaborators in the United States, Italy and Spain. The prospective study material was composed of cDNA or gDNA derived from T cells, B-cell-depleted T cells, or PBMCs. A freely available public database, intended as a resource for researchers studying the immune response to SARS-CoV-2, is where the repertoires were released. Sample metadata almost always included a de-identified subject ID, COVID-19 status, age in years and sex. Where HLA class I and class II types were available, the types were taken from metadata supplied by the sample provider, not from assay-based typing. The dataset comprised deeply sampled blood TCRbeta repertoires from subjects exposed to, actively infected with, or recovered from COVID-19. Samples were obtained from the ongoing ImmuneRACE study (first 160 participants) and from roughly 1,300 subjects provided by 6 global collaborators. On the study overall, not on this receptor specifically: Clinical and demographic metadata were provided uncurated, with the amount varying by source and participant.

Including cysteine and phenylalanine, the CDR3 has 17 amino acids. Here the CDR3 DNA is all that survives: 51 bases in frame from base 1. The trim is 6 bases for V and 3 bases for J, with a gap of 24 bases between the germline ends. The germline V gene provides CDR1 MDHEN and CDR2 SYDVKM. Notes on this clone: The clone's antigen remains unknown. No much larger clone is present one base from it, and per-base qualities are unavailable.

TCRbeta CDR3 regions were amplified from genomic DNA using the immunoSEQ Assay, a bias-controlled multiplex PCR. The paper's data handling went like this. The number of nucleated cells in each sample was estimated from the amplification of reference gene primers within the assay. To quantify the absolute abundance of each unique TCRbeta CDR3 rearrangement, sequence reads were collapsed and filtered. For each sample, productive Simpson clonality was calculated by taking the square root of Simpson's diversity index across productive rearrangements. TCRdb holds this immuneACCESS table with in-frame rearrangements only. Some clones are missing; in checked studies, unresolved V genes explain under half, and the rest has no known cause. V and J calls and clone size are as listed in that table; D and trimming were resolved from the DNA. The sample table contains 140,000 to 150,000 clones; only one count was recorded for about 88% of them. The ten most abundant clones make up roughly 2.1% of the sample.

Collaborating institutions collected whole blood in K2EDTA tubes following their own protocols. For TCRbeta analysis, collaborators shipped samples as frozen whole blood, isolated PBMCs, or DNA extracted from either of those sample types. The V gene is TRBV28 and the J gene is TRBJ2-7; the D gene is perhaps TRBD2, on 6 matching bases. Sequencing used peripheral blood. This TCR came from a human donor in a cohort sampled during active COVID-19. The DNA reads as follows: TGTGCCAGCAGCACGACTCTTACAGCGCGTAGCGGCTACGAGCAGTACTTC. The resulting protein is CASSTTLTARSGYEQYF. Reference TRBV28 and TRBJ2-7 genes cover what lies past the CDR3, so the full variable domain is DVKVTQSSRYLVKRTGEKVFLECVQDMDHENMFWYRQDPGLGLRLIYFSYDVKMKEKGDIPEGYSVSREKKERFSLILESASTNQTSMYLCASSTTLTARSGYEQYFGPGTRLTVT.